Listed below are T cell receptor beta chains from one sample, sequenced in a study of blood T cell repertoires in COVID-19. The table came from immunoSEQ multiplex PCR; TCRdb's copy has only in-frame clones and leaves some out. The table lists approximately 280,000 clones, roughly 90% of them singletons. The sequenced sample consisted of peripheral blood. The origin of the receptors is a man aged 45 to 65 with acute or convalescent COVID-19. The CDR3 runs from the conserved cysteine through the conserved F or W. Fields, in order: V gene, CDR3 length, J gene, D gene, CDR3 protein, CDR3 DNA. The D gene is left open where the match is weak.

>TRBV5-1|15|TRBJ1-2|TRBD1
CASSSGQGENYGYTF
TGCGCCAGCAGCTCGGGACAGGGTGAGAACTATGGCTACACCTTC
>TRBV9|15|TRBJ1-2|-
CASSPLGTQGHGYTF
TGTGCCAGCAGCCCACTAGGGACACAGGGCCATGGCTACACCTTC
>TRBV24-1|18|TRBJ2-7|TRBD1
CATSDPPFPGTGSCEQYF
TGTGCCACCAGTGACCCCCCTTTTCCCGGGACAGGGAGTTGTGAGCAGTACTTC
>TRBV9|15|TRBJ2-5|-
CASTKTSSMVETQYF
TGTGCCAGCACCAAAACTAGCAGCATGGTGGAGACCCAGTACTTC
>TRBV7-6|15|TRBJ2-5|TRBD1
CASSLGDRGQGTQYF
TGTGCCAGCAGCTTAGGGGACAGGGGCCAAGGAACCCAGTACTTC
>TRBV3-1/TRBV3-2|13|TRBJ2-3|-
CASSPLRAGTQYF
TGTGCCAGCAGCCCCTTGCGGGCGGGCACGCAGTATTTT
>TRBV24-1|14|TRBJ2-5|TRBD1
CATSESGTGETQYF
TGTGCCACCAGTGAATCCGGGACAGGAGAGACCCAGTACTTC
>TRBV7-8|12|TRBJ1-1|-
CASSPRDTEAFF
TGTGCCAGCAGCCCCCGGGACACTGAAGCTTTCTTT
>TRBV11-3|16|TRBJ2-7|TRBD2
CASSLESGGSSYEQYF
TGTGCCAGCAGCTTAGAGAGCGGGGGGAGCTCCTACGAGCAGTACTTC
>TRBV2|16|TRBJ2-1|TRBD2
CATGASGGVSYNEQFF
TGTGCCACCGGGGCTAGCGGGGGGGTTTCCTACAATGAGCAGTTCTTC
>TRBV12-3/TRBV12-4|13|TRBJ2-7|-
CASSSGIVYEQYF
TGTGCCAGCAGTTCGGGGATCGTCTACGAGCAGTACTTC